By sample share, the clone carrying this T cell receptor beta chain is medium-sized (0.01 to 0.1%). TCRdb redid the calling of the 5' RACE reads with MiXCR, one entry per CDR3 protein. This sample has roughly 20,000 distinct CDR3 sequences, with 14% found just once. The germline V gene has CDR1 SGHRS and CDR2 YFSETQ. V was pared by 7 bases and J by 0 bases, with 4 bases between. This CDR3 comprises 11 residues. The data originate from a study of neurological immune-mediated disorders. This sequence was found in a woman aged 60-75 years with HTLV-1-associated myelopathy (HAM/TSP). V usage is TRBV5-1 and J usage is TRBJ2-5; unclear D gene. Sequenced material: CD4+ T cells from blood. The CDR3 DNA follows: TGCGCCAGCCGGTACCAAGAGACCCAGTACTTC. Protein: CASRYQETQYF.